This T cell receptor beta chain was recorded in a study of shared clonotypes between healthy human individuals. About the research overall: The donor pool was made up of two women and three men aged 18 to 49.

Methods used by the authors: In the immunoSEQ data, sequences were junction-only and lacked quality scores, so filtering differed. Method: immunoSEQ multiplex PCR; TCRdb's copy keeps in-frame clones and lacks some. The D gene and trimming were derived from the DNA, and the V and J assignments and clone size from that table. The sample includes about 380,000 clones, 96% of them seen just once. V was shortened by 6 bases and J by 8 bases, with 19 bases between the two germline ends. Germline CDR1 MGHRA, CDR2 YSYEKL. The CDR3 sequence is 15 residues long. The source material was memory CD8+ T cells sorted from blood. Subset specified: CD45RO+ cells pooled with CCR7-negative TemRA cells. The chain couples TRBV4-1 to TRBJ2-2, with D maybe TRBD2 (5 bases). The receptor was derived from a man aged 25-45 years in good health. This CDR3 reads CASRSREGYIGELFF. As DNA, the CDR3 is TGCGCCAGCAGATCACGGGAAGGGTACATAGGGGAGCTGTTTTTT.